Sequencing of this TCR beta chain was carried out in a study of blood T cell repertoires in COVID-19. After removal of 2 bases from V and 7 bases from J, the junction contained 1 base not matched to a gene. This CDR3 has 13 residues. From germline, CDR1 is KGHSH and CDR2 LQKENI. The protocol was immunoSEQ multiplex PCR, while the TCRdb copy is restricted to in-frame clones and leaves out a portion. The profile shows approximately 24,000 clones, 85% to 95% of them singletons. The sequenced material came from peripheral blood. The chain employs TRBV18 and TRBJ2-1; TRBD1 matches at 8 bases. The source of this sequence is a woman aged 50 to 60 with active COVID-19. The CDR3 DNA reads TGTGCCAGCTCACCAAACAGGGGGAATGAGCAGTTCTTC. It codes for CASSPNRGNEQFF.